This T cell receptor beta chain derives from a study of T cells in Graves' hyperthyroidism and ophthalmopathy (dated by TCRdb to between 2018 and 2020). About the full investigation: Peripheral blood samples were taken at initial diagnosis, before any treatment was given. A discovery cohort of about a hundred patients, roughly 45 with Graves' ophthalmopathy and 55 to 65 with stable Graves' hyperthyroidism, was used to find distinguishing TCR V-J signatures. Prospective prediction of ophthalmopathy was tested in an independent validation cohort consisting of about 20 hyperthyroidism patients and approximately 16 patients who later progressed to ophthalmopathy. The approximately 100 discovery patients were randomly divided into training and test sets at a 7:3 ratio. In addition, the study compared T-cell repertoires in thyroid tissue and in blood from about six Graves' hyperthyroidism patients. After sampling, hyperthyroidism patients received methimazole starting at 30 mg daily, and ophthalmopathy patients received high-dose intravenous methylprednisolone. The paper reports TCR Vbeta CDR3 sequencing of 140 or so peripheral blood samples: 40 or so ophthalmopathy, under 80 hyperthyroidism and some 17 progressor patients.

Ten or more counts support this clonotype. Its antigen remains unidentified. Base quality data are lacking; no much larger clone is found one base away. What the authors observed across the whole study: In validation, the model predicted progression to ophthalmopathy a median of about 6.5 months before onset, with 65% to 71% sensitivity and 72.22% specificity. Most expanded thyroid clonotypes (frequency above 0.001) were also detected in blood, a finding suggesting that blood repertoires may reflect thyroid immune responses. Sample size was not statistically predetermined, and blinding of investigators to group allocation was not performed. A model built on a 13 V-J signature distinguished ophthalmopathy from stable hyperthyroidism, reaching around 88% sensitivity and 81.08% specificity in cross-validation and 80%/75% in testing.

V gives up 0 bases and J gives up 6 bases, and the segment between their germline ends measures 13 bases. CDR1 and CDR2, per the germline V gene, are SGDLS and YYNGEE. Including the terminal cysteine and phenylalanine, the CDR3 comprises 14 residues. The read is trimmed to its CDR3 DNA, 42 bases read in frame from base 1. Moderately to severely active disease, a Clinical Activity Score of at least 3, a NOSPECS grade of at least 4, and a duration under 3 months were present in ophthalmopathy patients. Patients with uncontrolled infections, other autoimmune diseases, pregnancy or lactation were excluded. Diagnoses were established on the basis of clinical symptoms, serum thyroxine and TRAb, thyroid ultrasound, and orbital computed tomography. PBMCs were isolated from about 10 ml of fresh peripheral blood by Ficoll-Paque density gradient centrifugation. Total RNA was extracted using Trizol reagent, and RNA quality was assessed on an Agilent 2100 Bioanalyzer.

The TCR beta CDR3 regions were amplified from RNA transcripts. For the first round of RT-PCR on the TCR CDR3, the HTBI primer set was used together with the Qiagen OneStep RT-PCR kit. The libraries were constructed in a second round of multiplex PCR and then size-selected and purified. Libraries were sequenced paired-end with 100 bp reads on an Illumina HiSeq2000. Regarding the original processing steps: Raw data were processed with SOAPnuke, discarding reads with adapters, uncalled bases, mean Phred below 15, or no exact constant-primer or identifier match. High-quality paired reads were merged using COPE v1.2.5, and each unique nucleotide sequence was defined as a clonotype. MiTCR v1.1 was used to align clonotypes to the IMGT TRBV, TRBD and TRBJ reference segments. Analysis was restricted to V-J combinations with a frequency above 0.0001, which covered about 99% of repertoires. A TCS score was defined as the ratio between F50 (clonal expansion) and ExV (chaos), using BLOSUM62-based TCRdist between CDR3 peptides within each V-J. Welch's t-statistics and random forest reduced around 550 V-J features to 10 to 15, which were used in a naive Bayes classifier (R e1071). Thyroid-blood repertoire similarity was quantified with the Morisita-Horn index. Through fastp at Q25 and MiXCR, TCRdb rebuilt clones from the public reads, retaining in-frame beta chains. One record per CDR3 amino acid sequence lists the most common genes and DNA. Here the V and J calls rest on TCRdb's processing, not on the authors' analysis. For this sample there are fewer than 650,000 distinct CDR3 sequences; roughly 15% appear just once. The biggest ten clones account for about 3.9% of the sample.

Material: blood. In this chain, TRBV9 is recombined with TRBJ2-7; the D gene is unclear. This TCR was recovered from a woman between 40 and 50 years old with Graves' ophthalmopathy. The sequence in DNA is TGTGCCAGCAGCGTAGCCCTGACCGCAGGCGAGCAGTACTTC. This gives the protein CASSVALTAGEQYF.